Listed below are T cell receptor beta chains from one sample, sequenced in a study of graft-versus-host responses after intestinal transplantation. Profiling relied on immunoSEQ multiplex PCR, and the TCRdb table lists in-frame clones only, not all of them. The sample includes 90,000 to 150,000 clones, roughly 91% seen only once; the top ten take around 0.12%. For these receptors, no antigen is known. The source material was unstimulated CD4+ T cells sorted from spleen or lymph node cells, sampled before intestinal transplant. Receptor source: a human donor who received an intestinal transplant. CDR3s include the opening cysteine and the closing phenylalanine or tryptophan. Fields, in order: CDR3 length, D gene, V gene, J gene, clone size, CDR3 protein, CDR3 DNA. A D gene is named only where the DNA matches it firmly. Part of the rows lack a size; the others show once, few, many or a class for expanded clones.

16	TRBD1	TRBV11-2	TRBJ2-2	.	CASSSKGQLDTGELFF	TGTGCCAGCAGCTCAAAGGGACAGTTAGACACCGGGGAGCTGTTTTTT
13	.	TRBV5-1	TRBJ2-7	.	CASSVRQHYEQYF	TGCGCCAGCAGCGTGAGACAGCACTACGAGCAGTACTTC
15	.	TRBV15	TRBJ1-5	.	CATSRDPRQGQPQHF	TGTGCCACCAGCAGAGATCCCCGCCAGGGTCAGCCCCAGCATTTT
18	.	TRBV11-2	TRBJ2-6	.	CASSDNRKQQSRANVLTF	TGTGCCAGCAGCGACAACCGCAAGCAACAAAGTCGGGCCAACGTCCTGACTTTC
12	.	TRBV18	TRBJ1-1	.	CASSPLGIEAFF	TGTGCCAGCTCACCTCTGGGCATTGAAGCTTTCTTT
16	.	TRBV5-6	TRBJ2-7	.	CASSFPTADPNYEQYF	TGTGCCAGCAGCTTTCCTACTGCAGACCCGAACTACGAGCAGTACTTC
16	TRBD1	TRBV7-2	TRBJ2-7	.	CASSFSGTGSPYEQYF	TGTGCCAGCAGTTTTAGTGGGACAGGTTCGCCCTACGAGCAGTACTTC
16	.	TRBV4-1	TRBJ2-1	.	CASSQDRAGPYNEQFF	TGCGCCAGCAGCCAAGATAGGGCGGGCCCCTACAATGAGCAGTTCTTC
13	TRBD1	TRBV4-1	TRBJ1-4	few	CASRRGLNEKLFF	TGCGCCAGTCGCAGGGGGCTCAACGAAAAACTGTTTTTT
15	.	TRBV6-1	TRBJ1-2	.	CASTERDGRNYGYTF	TGTGCCAGCACTGAAAGGGACGGAAGAAACTATGGCTACACCTTC
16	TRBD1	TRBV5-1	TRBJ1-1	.	CASSTTAGTGDTEAFF	TGCGCCAGCAGCACAACGGCGGGGACAGGGGACACTGAAGCTTTCTTT
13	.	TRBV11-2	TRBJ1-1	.	CASSSGWNTEAFF	TGTGCCAGCAGCTCGGGGTGGAACACTGAAGCTTTCTTT
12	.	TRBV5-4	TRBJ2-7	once	CASSLQDYEQYF	TGTGCCAGCAGCTTGCAGGATTACGAGCAGTACTTC
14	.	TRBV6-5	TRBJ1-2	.	CASSYSGELYGYTF	TGTGCCAGCAGTTACTCTGGGGAGCTCTATGGCTACACCTTC
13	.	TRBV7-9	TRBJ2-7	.	CASSFGGYDEQYF	TGTGCCAGCAGCTTTGGAGGTTATGACGAGCAGTACTTC
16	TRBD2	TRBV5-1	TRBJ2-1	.	CASSSRAGAAYNEQFF	TGCGCCAGCAGCTCCCGTGCGGGAGCAGCCTACAATGAGCAGTTCTTC
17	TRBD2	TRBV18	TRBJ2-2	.	CASSPPLGLEGPGELFF	TGTGCCAGCTCACCACCTTTGGGACTAGAGGGGCCCGGGGAGCTGTTTTTT
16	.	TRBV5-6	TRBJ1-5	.	CASSLWSGAGNQPQHF	TGTGCCAGCAGCTTGTGGTCCGGGGCCGGCAATCAGCCCCAGCATTTT
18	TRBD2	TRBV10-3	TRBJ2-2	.	CAISDELAGGSNTGELFF	TGTGCCATCAGTGACGAACTAGCGGGAGGTTCGAACACCGGGGAGCTGTTTTTT
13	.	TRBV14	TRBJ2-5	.	CASSLWRDKTQYF	TGTGCCAGCAGCCTGTGGAGGGACAAGACCCAGTACTTC
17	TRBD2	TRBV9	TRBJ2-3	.	CASSVEPSGRSTDTQYF	TGTGCCAGCAGCGTAGAACCTAGCGGGAGAAGCACAGATACGCAGTATTTT
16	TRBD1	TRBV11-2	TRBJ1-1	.	CASSSGDRARNTEAFF	TGTGCCAGCAGCTCCGGGGACAGGGCACGGAACACTGAAGCTTTCTTT
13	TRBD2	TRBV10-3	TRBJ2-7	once	CAISDLGGGEQYF	TGTGCCATCAGTGACCTCGGGGGAGGGGAGCAGTACTTC
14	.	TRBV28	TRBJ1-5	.	CASSPTHPTQPQHF	TGTGCCAGCAGTCCCACCCATCCGACTCAGCCCCAGCATTTT
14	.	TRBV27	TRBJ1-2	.	CASSLRTGDWGYTF	TGTGCCAGCAGTCTAAGGACGGGGGACTGGGGCTACACCTTC
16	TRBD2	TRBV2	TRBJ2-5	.	CASSGLAGGPQETQYF	TGTGCCAGCAGTGGCCTAGCGGGAGGTCCCCAAGAGACCCAGTACTTC
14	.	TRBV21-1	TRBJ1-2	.	CASSKGGRCDGYTF	TGTGCCAGCAGCAAAGGAGGCCGTTGCGATGGCTACACCTTC
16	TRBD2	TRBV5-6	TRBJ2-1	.	CASSLDSGRLRNEQFF	TGTGCCAGCAGCTTGGATAGCGGGAGGTTACGCAATGAGCAGTTCTTC
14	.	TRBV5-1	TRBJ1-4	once	CASSLGLNNEKLFF	TGCGCCAGCAGCTTGGGACTCAATAATGAAAAACTGTTTTTT
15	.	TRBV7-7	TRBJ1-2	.	CASSPRQAGPMGYTF	TGTGCTAGCAGCCCCCGACAGGCGGGCCCTATGGGCTACACCTTC
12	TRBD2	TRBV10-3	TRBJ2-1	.	CAISLTSREQFF	TGTGCCATCAGCTTGACTAGCCGTGAGCAGTTCTTC
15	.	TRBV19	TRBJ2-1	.	CASSIKARRGYEQFF	TGTGCCAGTAGTATTAAGGCTAGAAGGGGCTATGAGCAGTTCTTC
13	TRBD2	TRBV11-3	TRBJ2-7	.	CASSPGLGDEQYF	TGTGCCAGCAGCCCTGGACTAGGCGACGAGCAGTACTTC
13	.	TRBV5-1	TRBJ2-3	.	CASSLFGWDTQYF	TGCGCCAGCAGCTTGTTTGGGTGGGATACGCAGTATTTT
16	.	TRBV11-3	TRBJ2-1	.	CASSSGLGALPNEQFF	TGTGCCAGCAGCTCTGGTTTAGGGGCCTTGCCCAATGAGCAGTTCTTC
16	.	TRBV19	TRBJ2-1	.	CASTKTLVRRGDEQFF	TGTGCCAGTACCAAAACCCTGGTGAGGAGGGGGGATGAGCAGTTCTTC
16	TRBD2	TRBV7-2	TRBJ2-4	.	CASSLDGGLAKNIQYF	TGTGCCAGCAGCTTAGACGGGGGGTTAGCCAAAAACATTCAGTACTTC
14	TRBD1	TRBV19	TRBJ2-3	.	CASTPDRGPDTQYF	TGTGCCAGTACCCCAGACAGGGGGCCAGATACGCAGTATTTT
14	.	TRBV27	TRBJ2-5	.	CASSLTLGAETQYF	TGTGCCAGCAGTTTAACCCTGGGGGCGGAGACCCAGTACTTC
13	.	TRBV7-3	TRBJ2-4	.	CASSEEAGNIQYF	TGTGCCAGCAGCGAGGAGGCCGGAAACATTCAGTACTTC
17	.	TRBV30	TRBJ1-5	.	CAWSNVVSSHSLEPQHF	TGTGCCTGGAGTAACGTCGTTAGCAGTCACTCTCTGGAGCCCCAGCATTTT
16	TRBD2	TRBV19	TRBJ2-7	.	CASSIRGREGVHEQYF	TGTGCCAGTAGTATACGGGGGCGGGAGGGAGTCCACGAGCAGTACTTC
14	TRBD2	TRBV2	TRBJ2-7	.	CASRGLAGAYEQYF	TGTGCCAGCAGGGGACTAGCGGGGGCCTACGAGCAGTACTTC
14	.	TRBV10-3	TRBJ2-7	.	CAISESLAGAQQYF	TGTGCCATCAGTGAGTCCCTGGCAGGGGCTCAGCAGTACTTC
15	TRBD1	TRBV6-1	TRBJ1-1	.	CASSEKLGQGPRAFF	TGTGCCAGCAGTGAGAAGCTGGGACAGGGTCCGAGGGCTTTCTTT
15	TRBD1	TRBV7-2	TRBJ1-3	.	CASSLLTGTGNTIYF	TGTGCCAGCAGCTTGTTGACAGGGACTGGAAACACCATATATTTT
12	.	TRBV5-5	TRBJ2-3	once	CASSRVPDTQYF	TGTGCCAGCAGTCGAGTACCAGATACGCAGTATTTT
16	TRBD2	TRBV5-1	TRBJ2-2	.	CASSLRLAEGTGELFF	TGCGCCAGCAGCTTAAGACTAGCGGAGGGAACCGGGGAGCTGTTTTTT
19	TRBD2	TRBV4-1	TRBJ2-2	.	CASSPRGTSGRPGTGELFF	TGCGCCAGCAGCCCTCGGGGGACTAGCGGGAGACCGGGCACCGGGGAGCTGTTTTTT
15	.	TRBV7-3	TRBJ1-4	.	CASSPTGEENEKLFF	TGTGCCAGCAGCCCCACAGGAGAGGAGAATGAAAAACTGTTTTTT
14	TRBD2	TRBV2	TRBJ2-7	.	CASSDSGASYEQYF	TGTGCCAGCAGTGATAGCGGGGCCTCCTACGAGCAGTACTTC
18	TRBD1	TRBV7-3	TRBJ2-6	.	CASSPQGQGASGANVLTF	TGTGCCAGCAGCCCGCAGGGGCAGGGGGCGTCCGGGGCCAACGTCCTGACTTTC